This T cell receptor (beta chain) derives from a study of blood T cells in healthy people across ages. Notes on the study in general: TCR beta diversity was tightly associated with the proportion of naive T cells. Calculation of diversity from one million T cells yielded estimates considered to be underestimates. There was no known CMV status for donors, so expanded clonotype changes were possibly confounded.

The germline V and J ends were trimmed by 1 base and 6 bases, with 15 bases remaining between them. In germline, CDR1 is LGHDT, CDR2 YNNKEL (reference sequence). There are 15 residues in the CDR3. About this clonotype: What it binds is unknown.

Using a J-beta primer mix together with a sample-barcoded 5' primer, a second PCR was run for roughly 7 to 11 cycles. Every cDNA molecule bore a tag from a template-switch adaptor containing 12 random nucleotides. One entry per CDR3 protein results from TCRdb running MiXCR on the 5' RACE reads. The top ten hold over 35% of the sample, which has approximately 690,000 distinct CDR3 sequences, roughly 53% seen once. The chain carries TRBV3-1 and TRBJ1-2; perhaps TRBD1 as D (5 bases). Input material: blood. The TCR originated in a man in his 60s in good health. CDR3 in DNA: TGTGCCAGCAGCCAAGTAGGGGACGGTTGGGATGGCTACACCTTC. Translating gives CASSQVGDGWDGYTF.